This T cell receptor (beta chain) stems from a study of CD8+CD57+ T cells in acquired aplastic anemia. Across the whole study: Quantities of DNA derived from sorted CD4+ and CD8+ cells averaged around 3 ug. Study results and limitations: Patients and controls turned out to have twenty-nine CD8+ CDR3 sequences in common.

The patients chosen for sequencing had shown expansion of CD8+CD57+ cells (detected by flow cytometry). This CDR3 has 15 amino acids. The use of genomic DNA as template underpinned the TCR beta VDJ and CDR3 profiling. TCRdb fed the reads into MiXCR, producing one record per CDR3 protein. The table records around 170,000 distinct CDR3 sequences, about 45% of them present only once. This clonotype was counted between two and nine times. Its antigen is still unknown. Germline is not matched at one junction end, which may reflect a read error. Sample: sorted CD4+, CD8+, or CD8+CD57+ T cells (not recorded which) from PBMCs. The rearrangement joins TRBV12-3 or TRBV12-4 to TRBJ2-4; either TRBD1 or TRBD2 may fit D (6 bases each). The origin of this receptor is a human donor with aplastic anemia. In DNA, the CDR3 is TGTCCCAGCAGTTCGCTCGGGGGCGGCAAAAACATTCAGTACTTC. Its translation is CPSSSLGGGKNIQYF.